The 14 T cell receptor beta chains below were found in one sample sequenced in a study of T cell repertoires in ileal Crohn's disease. Noted time point: neoterminal ileum biopsy at postoperative endoscopy, about 6 months after surgery. Clones were sequenced by immunoSEQ multiplex PCR, and TCRdb holds only the in-frame ones, with some missing. Of 10,000 to 15,000 clones listed, about 81% were seen once; the top ten hold roughly 10%. Sequencing was performed on ileal tissue. These receptors all stem from an adult with Crohn's disease.

Of note for this clone: This sample also contains other DNA sequences that code for the same CDR3. The J gene is TRBJ1-2, the V gene TRBV15, with 7 bases fitting TRBD1. Germline CDR1 LNHNV, CDR2 YYDKDF (reference sequence). The CDR3 runs 15 residues. The J segment lost 5 bases and the V segment lost 0 bases, leaving 6 bases of the junction unmatched. The CDR3 sequence is CATSRDPGTEYGYTF. The CDR3 bases are TGTGCCACCAGCAGAGACCCAGGGACAGAGTATGGCTACACCTTC. The full variable domain, with the rest looked up from reference TRBV15 and TRBJ1-2, is DAMVIQNPRYQVTQFGKPVTLSCSQTLNHNVMYWYQQKSSQAPKLLFHYYDKDFNNEADTPDNFQSRRPNTSFCFLDIRSPGLGDTAMYLCATSRDPGTEYGYTFGSGTRLTVV.

Only one count was recorded for this clone. This sequence joins TRBV5-4 and TRBJ2-7; 16 nucleotides line up with TRBD2. Per the germline V gene, CDR1 is SGHNT and CDR2 is YYREEE (reference sequence). V trimming: 1 base; J trimming: 4 bases; junction bases outside the gene matches: 2. CDR3 length: 16 residues. The CDR3, as DNA: TGTGCCAGCAGCTTGAAGGGACTAGCGGGAGGGTACGAGCAGTACTTC. Protein sequence: CASSLKGLAGGYEQYF.

This chain connects TRBV7-9 to TRBJ2-2, with D perhaps TRBD1 (8 bases). CDR3 length equals 14 residues. Germline CDR1 and CDR2: SEHNR and FQNEAQ (reference sequence). Trimming took off 5 bases at V and 4 bases at J, with 11 bases between the two ends. CDR3 sequence: CASSTGGGTGELFF. CDR3 nucleotides: TGTGCCAGCAGCACAGGGGGGGGCACCGGGGAGCTGTTTTTT.

This chain links TRBV6-1 with TRBJ2-4; maybe TRBD1 (5 bases). Germline V gives CDR1 MNHNS, CDR2 SASEGT. Trimming removed 2 bases at V and 4 bases at J, with 9 bases between. CDR3 size: 14 residues. CDR3 sequence reads: CASSELTAKNIQYF. CDR3 coding DNA: TGTGCCAGCAGTGAACTGACAGCTAAAAACATTCAGTACTTC.

The CDR3 DNA follows: TGTGCCAGCAAGCGACAGCCCCAAGAGACCCAGTACTTC. Translating gives CASKRQPQETQYF. The V and J genes are TRBV6-1 and TRBJ2-5; D is possibly TRBD1 (5 bases). V lost 7 bases to trimming and J lost 1 base, with 10 bases between them. CDR1 and CDR2 from the germline V gene are MNHNS and SASEGT. This CDR3 spans 13 amino acids.

The rearrangement links TRBV27 to TRBJ2-5; D may be TRBD2 (7 bases). CDR1 is MNHEY and CDR2 is SMNVEV in the germline V gene (reference sequence). V gave up 3 bases and J gave up 7 bases, with 21 bases separating them. The CDR3 spans 16 residues. The CDR3 sequence is CASSFWGEGERRTQYF. As DNA, the CDR3 is TGTGCCAGCAGTTTTTGGGGGGAGGGGGAAAGAAGGACCCAGTACTTC.

V gene TRBV7-2 combines with J gene TRBJ2-7; 9 positions match TRBD1. The CDR3 has 14 residues. Trimming cost V 5 bases and J 3 bases; bases outside gene matches: 5. CDR1 is SGHTA, CDR2 FQGNSA, per germline. CDR3 residues: CASSTRTGDYEQYF. The DNA of the CDR3 is TGTGCCAGCAGCACACGGACAGGGGACTACGAGCAGTACTTC. Full variable domain (remainder filled in from reference TRBV7-2 and TRBJ2-7): GAGVSQSPSNKVTEKGKDVELRCDPISGHTALYWYRQSLGQGLEFLIYFQGNSAPDKSGLPSDRFSAERTGGSVSTLTIQRTQQEDSAVYLCASSTRTGDYEQYFGPGTRLTVT.

This chain joins TRBV6-1 and TRBJ2-2; 10 bases are a match to TRBD2. This CDR3 is built from 15 residues. With 2 bases clipped from V and 6 bases from J, the junction kept 3 bases outside the gene matches. Germline CDR1 MNHNS, CDR2 SASEGT. CDR3 protein: CASSELAGVAGELFF. CDR3 nucleotides: TGTGCCAGCAGTGAACTAGCGGGGGTGGCCGGGGAGCTGTTTTTT.

This CDR3 is CASAQGDNSPLHF. CDR3 DNA: TGCGCCAGTGCACAGGGGGATAATTCACCCCTCCACTTT. The chain combines TRBV5-1 with TRBJ1-6; 8 bases map to TRBD1. Looked up from germline, CDR1 is SGHRS and CDR2 is YFSETQ. This CDR3 has 13 amino acids. J was trimmed by 5 bases and V by 8 bases; bases with no gene match: 3.

In its sample, this clone ranks as medium-sized. The chain links TRBV19 to TRBJ1-2, with 12 positions matching TRBD1. V was clipped by 3 bases and J by 6 bases; unmatched bases: 11. This CDR3 has 17 residues. Germline V CDR1 and CDR2: LNHDA, SQIVND (reference sequence). CDR3 protein: CASSILGTGGAFHGYTF. The CDR3 DNA sequence: TGTGCCAGTAGTATCCTTGGGACAGGGGGCGCTTTTCATGGCTACACCTTC.

The chain couples TRBV9 to TRBJ1-6; TRBD1 might be the D (6 bases). CDR3 length: 13 amino acids. Trimming removed 7 bases from V and 5 bases from J, with 10 bases in between. Per germline, CDR1 SGDLS and CDR2 YYNGEE. This CDR3 is CASRDTDNSPLHF. CDR3 in DNA: TGTGCCAGCCGGGACACCGATAATTCACCCCTCCACTTT.

V and J are TRBV6-1 and TRBJ2-7, with TRBD1 identical over 9 bases. The length of the CDR3 is 15 residues. Germline values: CDR1 MNHNS, CDR2 SASEGT. V lost 4 bases, J lost 3 bases, and 7 bases stayed unmatched. The CDR3 nucleotides are TGTGCCAGCAGTGTAATGCCGGGACAGGGCTACGAGCAGTACTTC. Protein sequence: CASSVMPGQGYEQYF.

This chain links TRBV6-5 with TRBJ1-2, with D possibly TRBD1 on 6 matching bases. Trimming took 4 bases from V and 4 from J, leaving 13 bases between them. The CDR3 consists of 14 residues. Looked up from germline, CDR1 is MNHEY and CDR2 is SVGAGI. The chain's CDR3 is CASSSDRFPYGYTF. The CDR3 DNA sequence: TGTGCCAGCAGTTCCGACAGGTTCCCCTATGGCTACACCTTC.

The chain couples TRBV30 to TRBJ1-2; no definite D call. The length of the CDR3 is 11 residues. Germline assignment: CDR1 GTSNPN and CDR2 SVGIG (reference sequence). The ends were cut back, 2 bases at V and 8 bases at J, with 9 bases in the middle. CDR3 sequence: CAWSPPLGYTF. The CDR3 nucleotides read TGTGCCTGGAGTCCCCCCTTGGGCTACACCTTC.